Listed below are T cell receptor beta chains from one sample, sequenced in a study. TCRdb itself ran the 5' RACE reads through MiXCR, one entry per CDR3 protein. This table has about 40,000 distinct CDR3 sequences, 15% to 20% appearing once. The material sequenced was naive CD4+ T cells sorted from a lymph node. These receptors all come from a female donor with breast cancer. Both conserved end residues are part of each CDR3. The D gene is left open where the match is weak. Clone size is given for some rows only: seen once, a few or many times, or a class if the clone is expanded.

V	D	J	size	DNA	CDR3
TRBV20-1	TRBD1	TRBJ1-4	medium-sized	TGCAGTGCTAGTGAGGGACAGAATGAAAAACTGTTTTTT	CSASEGQNEKLFF
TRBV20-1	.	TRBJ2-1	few	TGCAGTGCCCCCAGTCGGAGCCTAAGCTCCTACAATGAGCAGTTCTTC	CSAPSRSLSSYNEQFF
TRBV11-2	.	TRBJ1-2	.	TGTGCCAGCAGCTATCGACAGTCTTCCAACATCTACACCTTC	CASSYRQSSNIYTF
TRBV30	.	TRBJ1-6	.	TGTGCCTGGGGATCTATTTCACCCCTCCACTTT	CAWGSISPLHF
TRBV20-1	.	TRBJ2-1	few	TGCAGTGCTAGAGGGACTACCGAAACCAATGAGCAGTTCTTC	CSARGTTETNEQFF
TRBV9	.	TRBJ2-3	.	TGTGCCAGCAGCACGACACGGCGCGCAGATGCGCAGTATTTC	CASSTTRRADAQYF
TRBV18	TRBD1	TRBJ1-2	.	TGTGCCAGCTCAACCGGGACAGGTGGCTACACCTTC	CASSTGTGGYTF
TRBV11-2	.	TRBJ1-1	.	TGTGCCAGCAGCTTAGGTCCGGACCGAGCGAACACTGAAGCTTTCTTT	CASSLGPDRANTEAFF
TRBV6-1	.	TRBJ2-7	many	TGTGCCAGCGGACGGACTTCCTACGAGCAGTACTTC	CASGRTSYEQYF
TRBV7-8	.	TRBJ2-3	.	TGTGCCAGCAGCCCCCGCGGGGCGCAGAATACGCAGTATTTT	CASSPRGAQNTQYF
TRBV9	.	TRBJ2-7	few	TGTGCCAGCAGCGTAGACAGGGAGGGGGAGCAGTACTTC	CASSVDREGEQYF
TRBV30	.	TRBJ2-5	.	TGTGCCTGGAGCGCCGGGACCCAGTACTTC	CAWSAGTQYF
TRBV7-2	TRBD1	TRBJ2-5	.	TGTGCCAACAGCTTAGCCGGGACAGCTCAAGAGACCCAGTACTTC	CANSLAGTAQETQYF
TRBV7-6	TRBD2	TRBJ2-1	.	TGTGCCAGCAGCCGATTAGGTTCACTAGCGGGAGGTGAGCAGTTCTTC	CASSRLGSLAGGEQFF
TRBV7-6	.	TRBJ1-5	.	TGTGCCAGCAGCCCCCCTTTAGATACGCAGCATTTT	CASSPPLDTQHF
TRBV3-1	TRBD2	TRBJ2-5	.	TGTGCCAGCAGCCAAGCTACGGGGGGAGAGACCCAGTGCTTC	CASSQATGGETQCF
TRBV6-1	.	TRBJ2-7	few	TGTGCCAGCAGTGAAAGGGGAGGGGGTGAAGGCTACGAGCAGTACTTC	CASSERGGGEGYEQYF
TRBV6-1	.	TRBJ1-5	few	TGTGCCAGCACACAAATAAAAGGACAGCGCGGCAATCAGCCCCAGCATTTT	CASTQIKGQRGNQPQHF
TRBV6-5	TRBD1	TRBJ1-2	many	TGTGCCAGCAGTGCGGACAGGGGGTTTTGGGGCTACACCTTC	CASSADRGFWGYTF
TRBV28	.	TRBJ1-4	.	TGTGCCAGCAGTGATGATCGAGTTGGAACTAATGAAAAACTGTTTTTT	CASSDDRVGTNEKLFF
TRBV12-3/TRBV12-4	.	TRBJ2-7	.	TGTGCCAGCAGTTTAACTTCCGTGGTTGGGAGCACGTACTTC	CASSLTSVVGSTYF
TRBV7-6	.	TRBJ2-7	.	TGTGCCAGCAGCTTAGCAGGGGGGCAGGGGCGCCCCTACGAGCAGTACTTC	CASSLAGGQGRPYEQYF
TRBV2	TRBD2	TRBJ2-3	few	TGTGCCAGCATGCGGGAGAACGGTAGAGATACGCAGTATTTT	CASMRENGRDTQYF
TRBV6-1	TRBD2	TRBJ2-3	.	TGTGCCAGCAGTACCCGACTAGCGGGAGAAGTGGGGGGGACAGATACGCAGTATTTT	CASSTRLAGEVGGTDTQYF
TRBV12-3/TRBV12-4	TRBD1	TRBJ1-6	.	TGTGCCAGCAGCCCGAACAGGGGGCTCTCACCCCTCCACTTT	CASSPNRGLSPLHF
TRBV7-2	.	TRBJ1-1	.	TGTGCCAGCAGCCCGTCCGGACTTCCCTTAGGGGCTTTCTTT	CASSPSGLPLGAFF
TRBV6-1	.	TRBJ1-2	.	TGTGCCAGCAGTCCCACCGGGACAACTTTTACCTATGGCTACACCTTC	CASSPTGTTFTYGYTF
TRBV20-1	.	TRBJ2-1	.	TGCAGTGCTCCTTACTCGGATGAGCAGTTCTTC	CSAPYSDEQFF
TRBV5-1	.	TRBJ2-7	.	TGCGCCAGCAGCTTGATCACAGGCTACGGGCAGTACTTC	CASSLITGYGQYF
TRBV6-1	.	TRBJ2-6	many	TGTGCCAGCAGTGAGGTCAGGGGTTTCGCTGGGGCCAACGTCCTGACTTTC	CASSEVRGFAGANVLTF
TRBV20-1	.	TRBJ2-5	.	TGCAGTGCTAGAAAGGGGAGTAGGACCCAGTACTTC	CSARKGSRTQYF
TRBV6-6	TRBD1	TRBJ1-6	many	TGTGCCAGCAGTTACTCACAGGGGATATACAATTCACCCCTCCACTTT	CASSYSQGIYNSPLHF
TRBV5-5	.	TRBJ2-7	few	TGTGCCAGCAGCCTGCGGTCGGACTCCTACGAGCAGTACTTC	CASSLRSDSYEQYF
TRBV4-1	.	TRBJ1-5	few	TGCGCCAGCAGCCAAGGGGCAGGGTATGGTCAGCCCCAGCATTTT	CASSQGAGYGQPQHF
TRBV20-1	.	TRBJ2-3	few	TGCAGTGCTAGATCTGGGCCGGGATCGACAGATACGCAGTATTTT	CSARSGPGSTDTQYF
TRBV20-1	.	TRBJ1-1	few	TGCAGTGCCCCCTCGGGACCGAACACTGAAGCTTTCTTT	CSAPSGPNTEAFF
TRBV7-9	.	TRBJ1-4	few	TGTGCCAGCAGCTTAACGGAGGATGAAAAACTGTTTTTT	CASSLTEDEKLFF
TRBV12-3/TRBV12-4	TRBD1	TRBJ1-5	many	TGTGCCAGCAGTTACGGGACAGCGAATCAGCCCCAGCATTTT	CASSYGTANQPQHF
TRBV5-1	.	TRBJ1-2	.	TGCGCCAGCAGCTTAAAGCCAGGGGAGAACTATGGCTACACCTTC	CASSLKPGENYGYTF
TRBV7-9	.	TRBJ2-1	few	TGTGCCAGCAGCTACCAAGCGGGTTCCTACAATGAGCAGTTCTTC	CASSYQAGSYNEQFF
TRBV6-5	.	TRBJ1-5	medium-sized	TGTGCCACCAAACCTTCGGGGAATCAGCCCCAGCATTTT	CATKPSGNQPQHF
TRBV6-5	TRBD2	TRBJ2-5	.	TGTGCCAGCAGTTCGAGCGGGGGGGCCGGAGAGACCCAGTACTTC	CASSSSGGAGETQYF